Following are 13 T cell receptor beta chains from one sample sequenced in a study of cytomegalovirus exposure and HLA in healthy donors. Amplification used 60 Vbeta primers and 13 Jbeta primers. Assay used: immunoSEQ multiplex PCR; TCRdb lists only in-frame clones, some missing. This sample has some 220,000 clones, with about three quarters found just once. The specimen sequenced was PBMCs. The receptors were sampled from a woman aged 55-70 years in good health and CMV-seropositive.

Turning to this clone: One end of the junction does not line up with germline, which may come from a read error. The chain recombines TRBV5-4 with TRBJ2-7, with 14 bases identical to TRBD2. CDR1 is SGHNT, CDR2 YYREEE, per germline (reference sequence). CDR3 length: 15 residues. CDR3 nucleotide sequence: TGTGCCAGCAGCCCAGGACTAGCGGGAGGCTACGAGCAGCACTTC. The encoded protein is CASSPGLAGGYEQHF.

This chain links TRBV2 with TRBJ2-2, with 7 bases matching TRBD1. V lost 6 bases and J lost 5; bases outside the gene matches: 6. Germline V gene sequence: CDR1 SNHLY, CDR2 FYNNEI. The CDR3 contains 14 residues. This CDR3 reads CASRRQGDTGELFF. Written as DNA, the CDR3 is TGTGCCAGCAGGAGACAGGGAGATACCGGGGAGCTGTTTTTT.

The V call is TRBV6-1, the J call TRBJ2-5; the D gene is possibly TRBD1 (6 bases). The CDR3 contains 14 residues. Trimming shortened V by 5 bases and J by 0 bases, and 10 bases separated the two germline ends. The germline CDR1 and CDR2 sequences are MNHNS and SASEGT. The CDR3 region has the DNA TGTGCCAGCAGTATATACAGGGACCAAGAGACCCAGTACTTC. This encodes CASSIYRDQETQYF.

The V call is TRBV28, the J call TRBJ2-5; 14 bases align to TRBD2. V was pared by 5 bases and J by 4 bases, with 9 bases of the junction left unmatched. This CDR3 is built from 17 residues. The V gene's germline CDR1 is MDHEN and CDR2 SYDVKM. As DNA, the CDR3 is TGTGCCAGCAGTGCCCGACTAGCGGGGGGGCTGTCAGAGACCCAGTACTTC. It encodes CASSARLAGGLSETQYF.

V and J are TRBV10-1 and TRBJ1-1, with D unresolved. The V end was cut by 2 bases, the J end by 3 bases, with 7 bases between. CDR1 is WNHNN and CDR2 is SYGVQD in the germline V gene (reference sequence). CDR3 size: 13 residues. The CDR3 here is CASSERADTEAFF. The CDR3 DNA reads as TGCGCCAGCAGTGAGCGTGCGGACACTGAAGCTTTCTTT.

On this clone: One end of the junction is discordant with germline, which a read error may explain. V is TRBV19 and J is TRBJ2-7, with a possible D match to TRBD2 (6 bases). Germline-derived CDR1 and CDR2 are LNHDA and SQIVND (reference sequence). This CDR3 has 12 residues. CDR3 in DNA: TGTGCCAGTAGTATAATTATAGGGAGGCTAGGGTTC. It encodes CASSIIIGRLGF.

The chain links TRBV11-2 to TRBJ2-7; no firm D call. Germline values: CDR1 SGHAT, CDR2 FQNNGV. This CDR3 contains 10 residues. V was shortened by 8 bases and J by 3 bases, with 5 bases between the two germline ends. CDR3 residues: CASAVYEQYF. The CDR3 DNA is TGTGCCAGCGCGGTCTACGAGCAGTACTTC.

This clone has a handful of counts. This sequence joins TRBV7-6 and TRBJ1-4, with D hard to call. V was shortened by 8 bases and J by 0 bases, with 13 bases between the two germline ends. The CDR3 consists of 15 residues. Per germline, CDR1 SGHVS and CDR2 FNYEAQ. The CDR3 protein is CASARQAATNEKLFF. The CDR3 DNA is TGTGCCAGCGCGAGGCAAGCCGCAACTAATGAAAAACTGTTTTTT.

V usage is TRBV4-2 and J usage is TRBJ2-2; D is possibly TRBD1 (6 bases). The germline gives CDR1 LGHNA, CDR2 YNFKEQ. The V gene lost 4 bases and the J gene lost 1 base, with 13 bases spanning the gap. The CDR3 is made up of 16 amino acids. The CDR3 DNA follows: TGTGCCAGCAGCCCCCGGGACACTTGGAACACCGGGGAGCTGTTTTTT. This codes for CASSPRDTWNTGELFF.

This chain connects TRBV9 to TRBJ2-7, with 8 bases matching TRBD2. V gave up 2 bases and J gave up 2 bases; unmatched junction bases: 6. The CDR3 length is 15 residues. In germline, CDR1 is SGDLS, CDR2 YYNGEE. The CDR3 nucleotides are TGTGCCAGCAGCGTTGCGACTAGCGCTGCCTACGAGCAGTACTTC. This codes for CASSVATSAAYEQYF.

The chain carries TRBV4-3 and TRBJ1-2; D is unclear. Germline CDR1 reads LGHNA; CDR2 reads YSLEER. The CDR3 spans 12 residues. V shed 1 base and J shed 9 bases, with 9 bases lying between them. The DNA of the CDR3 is TGCGCCAGCAGCCAAGCCGGAGGAAGCTACACCTTC. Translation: CASSQAGGSYTF.

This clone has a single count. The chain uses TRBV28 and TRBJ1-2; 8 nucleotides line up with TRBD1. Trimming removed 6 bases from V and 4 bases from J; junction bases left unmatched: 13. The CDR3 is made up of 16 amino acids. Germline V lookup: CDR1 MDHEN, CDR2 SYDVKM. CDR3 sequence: CASRVGTGNTGYGYTF. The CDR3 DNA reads TGTGCCAGCAGAGTTGGGACAGGAAATACGGGCTATGGCTACACCTTC.

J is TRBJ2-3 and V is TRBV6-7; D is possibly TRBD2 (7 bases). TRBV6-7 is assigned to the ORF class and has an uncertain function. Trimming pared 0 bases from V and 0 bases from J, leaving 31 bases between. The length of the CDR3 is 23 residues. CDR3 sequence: CASSYSKSPEKSRAGASTDTQYF. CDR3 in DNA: TGTGCCAGCAGTTACTCGAAAAGTCCAGAAAAGTCCCGGGCGGGGGCTAGCACAGATACGCAGTATTTT.